These 30 T cell receptor beta chains originate from one sample sequenced in a study of blood T cell repertoires in COVID-19. Clones were sequenced by immunoSEQ multiplex PCR, and TCRdb holds only the in-frame ones, with some missing. The data contain about 350,000 clones, about nine tenths of them singletons. The sequenced material came from peripheral blood. These receptors originate from a woman in her 70s with COVID-19, enrolled during active disease.

The chain uses TRBV20-1 and TRBJ1-1; TRBD1 is a possible D gene (6 bases). Trimming stripped 7 bases from V and 7 bases from J, with 13 bases between. The CDR3 loop spans 11 amino acids. Germline assignment: CDR1 DFQATT and CDR2 SNEGSKA (reference sequence). CDR3 bases: TGCAGTGTCCATAGGGGGAGTGAAGCTTTCTTT. Translating gives CSVHRGSEAFF.

The rearrangement uses TRBV30 and TRBJ1-4; a possible D gene is TRBD1 (5 bases). V was clipped by 4 bases and J by 6 bases, with 15 bases between them. The CDR3 covers 14 residues. Germline V gene lookup returns CDR1 GTSNPN and CDR2 SVGIG (reference sequence). The DNA of the CDR3 is TGTGCCTGGACTCGAAGACAGAATCATGAAAAACTGTTTTTT. Translating gives CAWTRRQNHEKLFF. The complete variable domain, with remaining parts taken from reference TRBV30 and TRBJ1-4, reads SQTIHQWPATLVQPVGSPLSLECTVEGTSNPNLYWYRQAAGRGLQLLFYSVGIGQISSEVPQNLSASRPQDRQFILSSKKLLLSDSGFYLCAWTRRQNHEKLFFGSGTQLSVL.

This rearrangement joins TRBV5-1 to TRBJ1-3; D is unresolved. This CDR3 contains 15 residues. Germline V gene sequence: CDR1 SGHRS, CDR2 YFSETQ. V lost 0 bases and J lost 0, with 7 bases in between. The CDR3 region is CASSLDFSSGNTIYF. CDR3 nucleotides: TGCGCCAGCAGCTTGGACTTTAGCTCTGGAAACACCATATATTTT.

This clone was detected a few times. The chain couples TRBV30 to TRBJ1-3; 8 bases line up with TRBD1. The CDR3 consists of 15 residues. Germline CDR1 reads GTSNPN; CDR2 reads SVGIG (reference sequence). Unmatched junction bases numbered 6, after V lost 3 bases and J lost 2 bases. The chain's CDR3 is CAWRRTGTPGNTIYF. The CDR3 coding sequence is TGTGCCTGGAGGCGGACAGGGACCCCTGGAAACACCATATATTTT.

This clone was found once. The CDR3 DNA is TGTGCCAGCAGTTCGGGGACAGGGGGCGGCTACACCTTC. Its translation is CASSSGTGGGYTF. J is TRBJ1-2 and V is TRBV28, with TRBD1 matching over 12 bases. The CDR3 is 13 residues long. Germline CDR1 MDHEN, CDR2 SYDVKM. V was pared by 4 bases and J by 8 bases, with 2 bases of the junction left unmatched.

The rearrangement joins TRBV13 to TRBJ2-1; a possible D gene is TRBD1 (6 bases). V lost 2 bases, J lost 0 bases, and 14 bases lay in between. Germline CDR1 PRHDT, CDR2 FYEKMQ (reference sequence). The CDR3 is made up of 17 amino acids. The CDR3, as DNA: TGTGCCAGCAGCTTAATGCTCGAGACAGGCTCCTACAATGAGCAGTTCTTC. Translated: CASSLMLETGSYNEQFF.

V usage is TRBV6-5 and J usage is TRBJ1-2; D remains unclear. Germline V gives CDR1 MNHEY, CDR2 SVGAGI. This CDR3 contains 15 residues. The V end lost 0 bases, the J end lost 0 bases, and 8 bases lay between the germline ends. The CDR3 nucleotides read TGTGCCAGCAGTTACTCGGGCAGATCTAACTATGGCTACACCTTC. Amino acids: CASSYSGRSNYGYTF.

The chain is built from TRBV6-5 and TRBJ2-6, with a possible D match to TRBD2 (6 bases). This CDR3 is built from 15 residues. Germline V gene data show CDR1 as MNHEY and CDR2 as SVGAGI. V lost 6 bases and J lost 2, with 11 bases in between. This CDR3 reads CASRVREAGANVLTF. The CDR3 bases are TGTGCCAGCAGGGTGAGGGAGGCTGGGGCCAACGTCCTGACTTTC.

The chain links TRBV18 to TRBJ1-1; 7 positions match TRBD1. The germline gives CDR1 KGHSH, CDR2 LQKENI. The CDR3 spans 14 residues. V lost 3 bases, J lost 6 bases, and 7 bases stayed unmatched. The CDR3 DNA follows: TGTGCCAGCTCACCTTACACAGGGGACTCTGAAGCTTTCTTT. Protein: CASSPYTGDSEAFF.

The V call is TRBV7-6, the J call TRBJ2-3; D remains ambiguous. Trimming pared 1 base from V and 0 bases from J, leaving 11 bases between. The CDR3 has 16 residues. The germline V gene has CDR1 SGHVS and CDR2 FNYEAQ. DNA for the CDR3: TGTGCCAGCAGCTTAGGGGCCTCGGTTAGCACAGATACGCAGTATTTT. Translation gives CASSLGASVSTDTQYF.

The chain has TRBV7-9 and TRBJ1-6, with TRBD1 matching 8 bases. V was pared by 4 bases and J by 9 bases, with 8 bases of the junction left unmatched. CDR3 length equals 15 residues. The germline gives CDR1 SEHNR, CDR2 FQNEAQ (reference sequence). CDR3 DNA sequence: TGTGCCAGCAGCTCGACAGGGGATTCGAGTTCACCCCTCCACTTT. This encodes CASSSTGDSSSPLHF.

The rearrangement uses TRBV5-1 and TRBJ1-2; the match to TRBD1 covers 9 bases. V trimming: 3 bases; J trimming: 3 bases; junction bases outside the gene matches: 0. CDR3 length: 13 residues. Germline CDR1 and CDR2: SGHRS and YFSETQ. CDR3 DNA: TGCGCCAGCAGCTGGACAGGGGACTATGGCTACACCTTC. This sequence encodes CASSWTGDYGYTF.

V and J are TRBV2 and TRBJ1-5; maybe TRBD1 (5 bases). The V end was cut by 3 bases, the J end by 1 base, with 16 bases between. The CDR3 runs 17 residues. The germline gives CDR1 SNHLY, CDR2 FYNNEI. In DNA, the CDR3 is TGTGCCAGCAGTGATCCGGGGGATCCCCTAAGCAATCAGCCCCAGCATTTT. Residues: CASSDPGDPLSNQPQHF.

The gene calls are TRBV5-1 and TRBJ1-4; TRBD1 might be the D (5 bases). Trimming pared 3 bases from V and 0 bases from J, leaving 9 bases between. The germline gives CDR1 SGHRS, CDR2 YFSETQ. The CDR3 is 15 residues long. CDR3 protein: CASSWTTATNEKLFF. The DNA of the CDR3 is TGCGCCAGCAGCTGGACAACCGCAACTAATGAAAAACTGTTTTTT.

The rearrangement uses TRBV27 and TRBJ1-2; TRBD1 agrees at 7 bases. Trimming cost V 5 bases and J 4 bases; bases outside gene matches: 4. This CDR3 has 13 residues. Germline V CDR1 and CDR2: MNHEY, SMNVEV (reference sequence). CDR3 residues: CASSPGTVYGYTF. As DNA, the CDR3 is TGTGCCAGCAGTCCCGGGACAGTCTATGGCTACACCTTC.

CDR3: CASSQDWQRSVDSTEAFF. The CDR3 bases are TGCGCCAGCAGCCAAGATTGGCAGCGGTCCGTCGATTCCACTGAAGCTTTCTTT. V and J are TRBV4-1 and TRBJ1-1; the D is unclear. The CDR3 totals 18 residues. Trimming removed 0 bases from V and 4 bases from J, with 21 bases in between. Germline V gives CDR1 MGHRA, CDR2 YSYEKL.

V usage is TRBV12-3 or TRBV12-4 and J usage is TRBJ1-1; D is ambiguous. V lost 5 bases and J lost 10, with 14 bases in between. The CDR3 totals 12 residues. CDR3 DNA: TGTGCCAGCAGTGCCCAGGTTGTTCCAGCTTTCTTT. Residues: CASSAQVVPAFF.

The rearrangement links TRBV9 to TRBJ1-1; 7 bases agree with TRBD1. This CDR3 region has 15 residues. J gave up 0 bases and V 3 bases, and 5 bases lay outside the gene matches. Germline CDR1 SGDLS, CDR2 YYNGEE. CDR3 protein: CASSARGRLNTEAFF. The CDR3 nucleotides read TGTGCCAGCAGCGCGAGGGGGCGTTTGAACACTGAAGCTTTCTTT.

The J gene is TRBJ2-5, the V gene TRBV24-1; 7 bases are a match to TRBD1. The CDR3 is 14 amino acids. Losses at the gene ends were 4 bases for V and 2 bases for J; bases not matched to a gene: 3. The germline V gene encodes CDR1 KGHDR and CDR2 SFDVKD. This chain's CDR3 is CATSDDREQETQYF. CDR3 coding DNA: TGTGCCACCAGTGACGACAGGGAACAAGAGACCCAGTACTTC.

CDR3 nucleotides: TGCGCCAGCAGCCAAGAATATACGCAGGGAGGTCAGCCCCAGCATTTT. This sequence encodes CASSQEYTQGGQPQHF. This rearrangement joins TRBV4-3 to TRBJ1-5; perhaps TRBD1 as D (5 bases). The germline V and J ends were trimmed by 0 bases and 6 bases, with 15 bases remaining between them. This CDR3 is built from 16 residues. The germline V gene encodes CDR1 LGHNA and CDR2 YSLEER.

With respect to this clone: The junction shows a germline mismatch at one end, possibly a read error. This chain uses TRBV4-1 with TRBJ2-3, with D perhaps given as TRBD1 or TRBD2 (5 bases each). The CDR3 spans 14 residues. Germline V lookup: CDR1 MGHRA, CDR2 YSYEKL. The CDR3 loop is CASSQEGSGDTQYF. The CDR3 DNA sequence: TGCGCCAGCAGTCAAGAGGGGAGTGGCGATACGCAGTATTTT.

This chain links TRBV19 with TRBJ1-5; TRBD1 is a possible D gene (5 bases). V was shortened by 5 bases and J by 0 bases, with 23 bases between the two germline ends. The V gene's germline CDR1 is LNHDA and CDR2 SQIVND (reference sequence). The CDR3 covers 19 residues. CDR3 amino acids: CASSPVVLVGGYSNQPQHF. The DNA of the CDR3 is TGTGCCAGTAGTCCAGTGGTTCTCGTCGGGGGTTATAGCAATCAGCCCCAGCATTTT.

This chain joins TRBV19 and TRBJ1-1, with D possibly matching TRBD1 (6 bases). Germline-derived CDR1 and CDR2 are LNHDA and SQIVND (reference sequence). V was cut by 0 bases and J by 0 bases, with 8 bases left in between. The length of the CDR3 is 15 residues. As DNA, the CDR3 is TGTGCCAGTAGTATAGAAGGGGGTCTGAACACTGAAGCTTTCTTT. It codes for CASSIEGGLNTEAFF.

This chain uses TRBV9 with TRBJ2-5; possibly TRBD2 for D (5 bases). Trimming pared 0 bases from V and 5 bases from J, leaving 11 bases between. The length of the CDR3 is 14 residues. Germline-derived CDR1 and CDR2 are SGDLS and YYNGEE. The CDR3 loop reads CASSVGGPGETQYF. The CDR3 bases are TGTGCCAGCAGCGTAGGTGGGCCGGGGGAGACCCAGTACTTC.

The rearrangement links TRBV2 to TRBJ2-2, with D uncertain. Germline V gene lookup returns CDR1 SNHLY and CDR2 FYNNEI. Trimming took off 2 bases at V and 6 bases at J, with 4 bases between the two ends. The length of the CDR3 is 12 residues. Written as DNA, the CDR3 is TGTGCCAGCAGTGAATCGGCCGGGGAGCTGTTTTTT. Translation: CASSESAGELFF.

The rearrangement uses TRBV4-1 and TRBJ1-1; possible D gene TRBD1, 6 bases. The ends were cut back, 0 bases at V and 1 base at J, with 15 bases in the middle. The CDR3 has 17 amino acids. The germline V gene encodes CDR1 MGHRA and CDR2 YSYEKL. The CDR3 bases are TGCGCCAGCAGCCAAGATCCATCAGGGGCCTCGAACACTGAAGCTTTCTTT. Translation gives CASSQDPSGASNTEAFF.

The chain employs TRBV6-4 and TRBJ1-1; D remains unclear. Germline V gene sequence: CDR1 MRHNA, CDR2 SNTAGT. Deletions cut 5 bases from V and 5 bases from J, with 12 bases between. CDR3 length: 13 residues. Here the CDR3 DNA reads TGTGCCAGCAGTAAGGAGGGTCGAACTGAAGCTTTCTTT. Its translation is CASSKEGRTEAFF.

The chain recombines TRBV5-1 with TRBJ1-2; TRBD1 aligns across 11 bases. This CDR3 is 15 amino acids long. With 4 bases clipped from V and 3 bases from J, the junction kept 5 bases outside the gene matches. The germline gives CDR1 SGHRS, CDR2 YFSETQ. The CDR3 DNA reads as TGCGCCAGCAGCGTCGGGACAGGGGGGTACTATGGCTACACCTTC. It translates to CASSVGTGGYYGYTF.

V is TRBV5-1 and J is TRBJ1-4, with D hard to call. The V end lost 4 bases, the J end lost 3 bases, and 10 bases lay between the germline ends. The CDR3 consists of 14 residues. Germline V gene sequence: CDR1 SGHRS, CDR2 YFSETQ. This CDR3 reads CASSLTGSNEKLFF. The DNA for the CDR3 is TGCGCCAGCAGCCTTACGGGTTCTAATGAAAAACTGTTTTTT.

This chain uses TRBV4-1 with TRBJ2-7, with D possibly TRBD2 on 6 matching bases. The V end was cut by 1 base, the J end by 7 bases, with 17 bases between. CDR1 and CDR2 from the germline V gene are MGHRA and YSYEKL. The length of the CDR3 is 15 residues. The CDR3 here is CASSQVGRIGGEQYF. The DNA for the CDR3 is TGCGCCAGCAGCCAAGTCGGGCGTATTGGGGGGGAGCAGTACTTC.